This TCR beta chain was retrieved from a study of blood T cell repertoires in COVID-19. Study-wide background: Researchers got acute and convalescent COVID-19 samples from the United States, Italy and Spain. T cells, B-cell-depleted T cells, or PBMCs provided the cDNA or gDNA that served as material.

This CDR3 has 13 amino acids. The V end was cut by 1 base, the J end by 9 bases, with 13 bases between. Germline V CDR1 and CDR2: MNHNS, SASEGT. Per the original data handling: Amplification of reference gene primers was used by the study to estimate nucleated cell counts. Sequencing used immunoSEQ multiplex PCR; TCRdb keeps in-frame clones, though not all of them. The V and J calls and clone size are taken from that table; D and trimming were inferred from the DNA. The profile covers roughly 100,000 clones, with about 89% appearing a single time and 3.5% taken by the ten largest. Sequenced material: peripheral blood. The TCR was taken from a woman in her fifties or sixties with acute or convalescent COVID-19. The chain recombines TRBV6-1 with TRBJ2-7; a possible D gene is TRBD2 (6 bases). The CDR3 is CASSEGWQGGQYV. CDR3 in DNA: TGTGCCAGCAGTGAAGGATGGCAGGGAGGGCAGTACGTC.